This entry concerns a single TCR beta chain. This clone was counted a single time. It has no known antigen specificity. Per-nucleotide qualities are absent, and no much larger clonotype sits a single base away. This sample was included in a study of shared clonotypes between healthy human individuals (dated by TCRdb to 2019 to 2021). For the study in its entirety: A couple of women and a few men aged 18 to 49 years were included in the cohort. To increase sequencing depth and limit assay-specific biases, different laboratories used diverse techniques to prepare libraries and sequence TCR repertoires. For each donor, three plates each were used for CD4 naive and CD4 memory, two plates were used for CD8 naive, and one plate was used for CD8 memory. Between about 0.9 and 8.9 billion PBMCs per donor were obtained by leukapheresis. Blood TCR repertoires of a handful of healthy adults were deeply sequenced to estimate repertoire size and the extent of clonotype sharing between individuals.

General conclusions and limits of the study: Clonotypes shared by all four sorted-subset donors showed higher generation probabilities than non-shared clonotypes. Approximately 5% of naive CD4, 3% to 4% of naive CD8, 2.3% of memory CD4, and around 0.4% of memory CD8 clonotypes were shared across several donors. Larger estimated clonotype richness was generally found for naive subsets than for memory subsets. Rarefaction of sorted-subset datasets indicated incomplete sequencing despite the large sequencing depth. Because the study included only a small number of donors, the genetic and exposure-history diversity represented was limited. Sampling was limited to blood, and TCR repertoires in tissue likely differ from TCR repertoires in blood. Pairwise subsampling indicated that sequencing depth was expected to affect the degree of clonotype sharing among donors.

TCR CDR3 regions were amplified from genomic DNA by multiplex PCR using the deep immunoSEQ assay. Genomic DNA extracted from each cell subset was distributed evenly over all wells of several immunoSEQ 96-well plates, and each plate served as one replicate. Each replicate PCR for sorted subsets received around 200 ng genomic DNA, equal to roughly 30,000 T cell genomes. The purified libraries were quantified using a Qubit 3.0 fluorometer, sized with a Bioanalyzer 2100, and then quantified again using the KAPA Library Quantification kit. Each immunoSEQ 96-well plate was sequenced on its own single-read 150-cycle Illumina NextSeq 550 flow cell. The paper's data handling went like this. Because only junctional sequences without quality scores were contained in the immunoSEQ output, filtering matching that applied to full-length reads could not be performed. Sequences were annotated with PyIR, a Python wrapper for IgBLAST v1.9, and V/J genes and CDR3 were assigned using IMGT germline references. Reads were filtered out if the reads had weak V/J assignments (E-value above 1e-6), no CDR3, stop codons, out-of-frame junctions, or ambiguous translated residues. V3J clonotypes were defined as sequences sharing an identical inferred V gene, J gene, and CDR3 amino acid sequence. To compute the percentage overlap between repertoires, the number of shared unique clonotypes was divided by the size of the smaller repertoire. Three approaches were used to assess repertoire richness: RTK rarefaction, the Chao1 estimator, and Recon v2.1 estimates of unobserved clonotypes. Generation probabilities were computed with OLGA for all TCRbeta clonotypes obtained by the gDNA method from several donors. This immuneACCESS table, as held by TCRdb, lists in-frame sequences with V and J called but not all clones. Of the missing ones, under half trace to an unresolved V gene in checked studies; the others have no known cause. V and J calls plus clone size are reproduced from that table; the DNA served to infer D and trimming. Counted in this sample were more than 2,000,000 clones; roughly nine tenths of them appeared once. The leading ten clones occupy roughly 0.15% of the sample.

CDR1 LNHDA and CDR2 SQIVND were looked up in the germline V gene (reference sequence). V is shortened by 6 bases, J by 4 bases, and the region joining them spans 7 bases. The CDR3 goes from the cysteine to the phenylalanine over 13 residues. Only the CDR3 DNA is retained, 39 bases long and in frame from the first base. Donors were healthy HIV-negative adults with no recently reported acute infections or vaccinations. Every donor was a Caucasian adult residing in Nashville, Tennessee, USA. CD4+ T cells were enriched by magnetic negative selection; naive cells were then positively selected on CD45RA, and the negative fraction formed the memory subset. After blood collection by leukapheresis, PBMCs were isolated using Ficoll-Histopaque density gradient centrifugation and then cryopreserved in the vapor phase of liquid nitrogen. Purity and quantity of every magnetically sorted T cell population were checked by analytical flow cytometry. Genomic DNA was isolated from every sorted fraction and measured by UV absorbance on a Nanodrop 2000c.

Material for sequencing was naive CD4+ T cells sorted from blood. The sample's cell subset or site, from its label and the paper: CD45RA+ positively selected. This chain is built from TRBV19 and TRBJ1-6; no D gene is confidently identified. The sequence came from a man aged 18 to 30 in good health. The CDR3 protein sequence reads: CASRTSYNSPLHF. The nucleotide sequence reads TGTGCCAGTAGGACAAGTTATAATTCACCCCTCCACTTT.